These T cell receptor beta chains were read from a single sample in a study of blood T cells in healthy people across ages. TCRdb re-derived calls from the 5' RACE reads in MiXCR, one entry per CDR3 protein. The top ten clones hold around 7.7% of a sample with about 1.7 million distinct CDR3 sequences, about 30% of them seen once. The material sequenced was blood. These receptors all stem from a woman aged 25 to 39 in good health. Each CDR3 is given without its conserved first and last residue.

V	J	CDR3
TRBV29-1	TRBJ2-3	SVAGVTTDTQY
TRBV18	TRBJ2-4	ASSPRGQGASKNIQY
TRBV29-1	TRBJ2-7	SATRETSGFYEQY
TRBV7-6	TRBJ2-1	ASSSEVGLGDRF
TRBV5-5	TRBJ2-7	ASKKLWTSGGATAYEQY
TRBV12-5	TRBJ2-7	ASDLDTTGVRGEQY
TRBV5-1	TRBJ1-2	ASSPPGTGLYGYT
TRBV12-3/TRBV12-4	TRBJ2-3	ASNSRPPLSGGTQY
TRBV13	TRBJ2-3	ASSIRTSGGLRPDTQY
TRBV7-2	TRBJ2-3	ASNLDGTSGDTQY
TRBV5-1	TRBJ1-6	ARLGTGNSPLH
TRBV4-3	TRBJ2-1	ASSQEVNSRSEQF
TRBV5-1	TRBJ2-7	ASSYGGGGAYEQY
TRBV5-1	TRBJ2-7	ASSLRGEREQY
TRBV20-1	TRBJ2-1	SATGLAGRASSYNEQF
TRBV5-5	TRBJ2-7	ASSLVGRRLNYEQY
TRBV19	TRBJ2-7	ASSIDGTGGREQY
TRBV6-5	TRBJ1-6	ASRGTSSNSPLH
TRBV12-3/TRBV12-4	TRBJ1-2	ASSFTGRGGYT
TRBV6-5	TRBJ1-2	ASSQDRGTYGYT
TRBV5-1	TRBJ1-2	ASSPQGTVYGYT
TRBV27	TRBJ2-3	ASSLYRSDTDTQY
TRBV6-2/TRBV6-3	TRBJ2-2	ASSYHDRAPGELF
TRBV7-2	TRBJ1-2	ASSSQGMSYT
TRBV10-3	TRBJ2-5	AISRGRQETQY
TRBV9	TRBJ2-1	ASGLAGGPSSYNEQF
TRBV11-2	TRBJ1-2	ASSPRALARGNYGYT
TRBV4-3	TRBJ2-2	ASSQVYMGSGTAGELF
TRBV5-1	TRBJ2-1	ASSQTASGGNEQF
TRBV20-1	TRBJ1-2	SAGTGGYGYT
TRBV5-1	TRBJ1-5	ASSPGQVDFNSNQPQH
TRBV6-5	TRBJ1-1	ASRTGQMNTEAF
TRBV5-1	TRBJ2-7	ASSFGGRSSYEQY
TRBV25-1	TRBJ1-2	ASSVRPGHYT
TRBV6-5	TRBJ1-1	ASSPRASWNTEAF
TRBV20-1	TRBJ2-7	SADGQGYEQY
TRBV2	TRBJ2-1	ASSGPSGSSYNEQF
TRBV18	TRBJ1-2	ASSIQGAEGYT
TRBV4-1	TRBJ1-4	ASSPDRADEKLF
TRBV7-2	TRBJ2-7	ASSFLARALDYEQY
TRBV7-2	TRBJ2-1	ASSPTSGGTPEQF
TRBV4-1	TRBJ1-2	ASSHNGGPTGGNYGYT
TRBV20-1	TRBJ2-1	SASFSGGRYNEQF
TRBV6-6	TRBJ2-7	ANNGQGAAYEQY
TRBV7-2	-	ASRLYPSGSVYEQY
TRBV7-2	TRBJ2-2	ASKTHGGTGELF
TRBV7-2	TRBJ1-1	ASSLETGISTEAF
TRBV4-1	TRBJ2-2	ASSQDQWGTGELF
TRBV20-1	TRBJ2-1	SAPHTSHNEQF
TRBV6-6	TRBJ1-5	ASHDRGLINSNQPQH
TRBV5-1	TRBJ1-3	ASTTGSGGNTIY
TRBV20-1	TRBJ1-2	STWGAWEGGYGYT